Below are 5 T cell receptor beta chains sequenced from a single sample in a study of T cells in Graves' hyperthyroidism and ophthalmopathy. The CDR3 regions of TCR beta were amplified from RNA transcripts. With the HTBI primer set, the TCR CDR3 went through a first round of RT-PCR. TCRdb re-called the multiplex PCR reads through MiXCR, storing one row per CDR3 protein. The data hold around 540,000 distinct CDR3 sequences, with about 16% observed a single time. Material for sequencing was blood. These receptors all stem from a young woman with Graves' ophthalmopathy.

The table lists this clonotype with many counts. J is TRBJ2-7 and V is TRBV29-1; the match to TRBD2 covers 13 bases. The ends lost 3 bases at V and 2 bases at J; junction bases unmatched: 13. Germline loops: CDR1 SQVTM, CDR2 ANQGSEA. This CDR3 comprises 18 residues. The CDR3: CSVEGLARTSGSPYEQYF. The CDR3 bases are TGCAGCGTTGAGGGACTGGCGAGGACTAGCGGGAGCCCCTACGAGCAGTACTTC.

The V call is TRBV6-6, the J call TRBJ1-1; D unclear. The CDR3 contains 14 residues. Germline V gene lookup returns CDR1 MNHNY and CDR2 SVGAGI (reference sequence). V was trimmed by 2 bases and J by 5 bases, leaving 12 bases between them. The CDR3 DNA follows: TGTGCCAGCAGTTACGACTCCAAAGGGACTGAAGCTTTCTTT. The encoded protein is CASSYDSKGTEAFF.

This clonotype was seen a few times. For the CDR3, the DNA is TGTGCCAGCAGCCTCCCCGGGTTAGCGGGTTACGAGCAGTACTTC. The encoded protein is CASSLPGLAGYEQYF. This chain uses TRBV7-8 with TRBJ2-7, with TRBD2 matching over 7 bases. Germline assignment: CDR1 SGHVS and CDR2 FQNEAQ. This CDR3 is built from 15 residues. Trimming took 5 bases from V and 4 from J; bases not matched to a gene: 11.

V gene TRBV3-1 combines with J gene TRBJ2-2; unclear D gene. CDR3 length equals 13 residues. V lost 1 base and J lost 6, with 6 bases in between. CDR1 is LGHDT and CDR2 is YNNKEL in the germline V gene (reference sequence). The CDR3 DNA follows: TGTGCCAGCAGCCAAGCTATCCCCGGGGAGCTGTTTTTT. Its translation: CASSQAIPGELFF.

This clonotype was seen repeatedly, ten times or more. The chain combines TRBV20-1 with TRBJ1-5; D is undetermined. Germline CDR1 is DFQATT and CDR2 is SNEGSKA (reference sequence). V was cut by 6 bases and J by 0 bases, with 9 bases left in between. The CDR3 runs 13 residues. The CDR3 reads CSAGRDSNQPQHF. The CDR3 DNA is TGCAGTGCCGGACGGGATAGCAATCAGCCCCAGCATTTT.